The TCR beta chain under discussion was sequenced for a study of T cell responses to AZD1222 COVID-19 vaccine. Study-wide background: Samples with a second dose at about 4 or about 12 weeks were pooled together. Study observations and caveats: Spike-specific TCR breadth rose after two AZD1222 doses, and depth rose as well.

TCRdb's table, derived via immunoSEQ multiplex PCR, lists solely in-frame clones and lacks some. In the table there are about 110,000 clones, roughly 90% of which are singletons. Germline V lookup: CDR1 MGHRA, CDR2 YSYEKL. J was trimmed by 4 bases and V by 2 bases; bases with no gene match: 10. There are 16 residues in the CDR3. Comments on this clone: As yet, its antigen is unknown.

V usage is TRBV4-1 and J usage is TRBJ1-1; 7 bases fit TRBD1. This specimen consisted of peripheral blood, obtained on day 0 of AZD1222 vaccination. The TCR sequence derives from an adult in good health. CDR3 sequence (DNA): TGCGCCAGCAGCCAATATACAGGGGAAGGAACCACTGAAGCTTTCTTT. This codes for CASSQYTGEGTTEAFF.